The 14 T cell receptor beta chains in this list originate from one sample, sequenced in a study of radiotherapy plus CTLA-4 blockade in lung cancer. TCRdb keeps only in-frame clones here, not all; method: immunoSEQ multiplex PCR. Among tens of thousands of clones, about four fifths were seen once, and the ten largest hold 3.5% to 4.5%. This specimen consisted of peripheral blood, obtained from a patient treated with radiotherapy plus ipilimumab. The origin of the receptors is a human donor with non-small cell lung cancer who had a partial response to radiotherapy plus ipilimumab. Some clones in this sample may be carry-over from other donors' samples.

The genes are TRBV7-9 and TRBJ1-1; D possibly corresponds to TRBD1 (6 bases). Trimming removed 4 bases from V and 4 bases from J, with 16 bases in between. Germline V gene lookup returns CDR1 SEHNR and CDR2 FQNEAQ (reference sequence). CDR3 length: 15 amino acids. The DNA of the CDR3 is TGTGCCAGCAGCTCTCGGGGAGGGGGTGGCACTGAAGCTTTCTTT. Translation: CASSSRGGGGTEAFF.

The CDR3 spells CASSAPGTKRAFF. CDR3 coding DNA: TGTGCCAGCAGTGCCCCCGGGACAAAACGAGCTTTCTTT. J is TRBJ1-1 and V is TRBV28; a possible D gene is TRBD1 (6 bases). Per germline, CDR1 MDHEN and CDR2 SYDVKM. This CDR3 is built from 13 residues. Trimming left V 5 bases short and J 10 bases short, with 17 bases between.

V gene TRBV19 combines with J gene TRBJ2-5; 16 bases line up with TRBD2. The V gene end was trimmed by 3 bases and the J gene end by 5 bases; junction bases not matched to a gene: 3. The V gene's germline CDR1 is LNHDA and CDR2 SQIVND (reference sequence). This CDR3 is 16 amino acids long. The CDR3: CASSMGLAGGPETQYF. CDR3 coding DNA: TGTGCCAGTAGTATGGGACTAGCGGGGGGGCCTGAGACCCAGTACTTC.

This clone was seen just once. V is TRBV7-3 and J is TRBJ2-3; 10 bases match TRBD2. J gave up 1 base and V 4 bases, and 5 bases lay outside the gene matches. The CDR3 is 16 amino acids. From germline, CDR1 is SGHTA and CDR2 FQGTGA. The CDR3 reads CASSSGLALGTDTQYF. The DNA for the CDR3 is TGTGCCAGCAGCTCGGGACTAGCGCTTGGCACAGATACGCAGTATTTT.

This rearrangement joins TRBV27 to TRBJ1-1; D may be TRBD1 (6 bases). Germline CDR1 reads MNHEY; CDR2 reads SMNVEV (reference sequence). V was shortened by 1 base and J by 6 bases, with 12 bases between the two germline ends. This CDR3 region has 14 residues. The CDR3 reads CASSLYRQGSEAFF. Written as DNA, the CDR3 is TGTGCCAGCAGTTTATATCGGCAGGGGTCTGAAGCTTTCTTT.

This clone was seen a few times. This rearrangement joins TRBV19 to TRBJ1-2; 7 bases agree with TRBD1. The V segment lost 8 bases and the J segment 2 bases; nucleotides outside the gene matches: 11. The CDR3 length is 15 residues. Per germline, CDR1 LNHDA and CDR2 SQIVND (reference sequence). The CDR3 is CASDLTGKTNYGYTF. CDR3 nucleotide sequence: TGTGCCAGTGACTTGACAGGGAAAACAAACTATGGCTACACCTTC.

This chain connects TRBV29-1 to TRBJ1-2; maybe TRBD1 (6 bases). Germline V lookup: CDR1 SQVTM, CDR2 ANQGSEA. There are 13 residues in the CDR3. Trimming took 4 bases from V and 5 from J, leaving 14 bases between them. The CDR3 region is CSVAPQGSYGYTF. The CDR3 nucleotides are TGCAGCGTTGCCCCGCAGGGGAGTTATGGCTACACCTTC.

This rearrangement joins TRBV7-9 to TRBJ2-3; 8 nucleotides align to TRBD1. The V gene's germline CDR1 is SEHNR and CDR2 FQNEAQ (reference sequence). V dropped 6 bases and J dropped 1; count of bases not matched to a gene: 6. This CDR3 is 15 amino acids long. The CDR3 sequence is CASRPGQGGTDTQYF. The CDR3 DNA follows: TGTGCCAGCAGGCCCGGACAGGGCGGCACAGATACGCAGTATTTT. The full variable domain, rest sourced from reference TRBV7-9 and TRBJ2-3, is DTGVSQNPRHKITKRGQNVTFRCDPISEHNRLYWYRQTLGQGPEFLTYFQNEAQLEKSRLLSDRFSAERPKGSFSTLEIQRTEQGDSAMYLCASRPGQGGTDTQYFGPGTRLTVL.

This chain links TRBV27 with TRBJ2-1, with 9 nucleotides matching TRBD2. CDR3 length: 14 residues. CDR1 is MNHEY and CDR2 is SMNVEV in the germline V gene (reference sequence). The J segment lost 2 bases and the V segment lost 5 bases, leaving 1 base of the junction unmatched. This chain's CDR3 is CASSAGGPYNEQFF. The DNA for the CDR3 is TGTGCCAGCAGTGCGGGGGGGCCCTACAATGAGCAGTTCTTC.

The chain recombines TRBV19 with TRBJ2-2, with 16 bases lining up with TRBD2. V dropped 5 bases and J dropped 4; count of bases not matched to a gene: 7. This CDR3 region has 18 residues. The germline gives CDR1 LNHDA, CDR2 SQIVND (reference sequence). The CDR3 nucleotides read TGTGCCAGTAGTCCGGGACTAGCGGGGGGGCCTGGCACCGGGGAGCTGTTTTTT. It translates to CASSPGLAGGPGTGELFF.

V is TRBV6-1 and J is TRBJ1-2; possible D gene TRBD1, 5 bases. The CDR3 totals 14 residues. The germline V and J ends were trimmed by 5 bases and 3 bases, with 13 bases remaining between them. Germline CDR1 MNHNS, CDR2 SASEGT. Here the CDR3 DNA reads TGTGCCAGCAGTTATAATACAGGAGACTATGGCTACACCTTC. This translates into CASSYNTGDYGYTF.

The chain combines TRBV5-8 with TRBJ2-2; 7 bases are a match to TRBD2. The trim removed 2 bases at V and 5 bases at J, leaving 6 bases unmatched. CDR1 SGHTS and CDR2 YDEGEE come from the germline V gene. CDR3 length: 15 amino acids. CDR3 region: CASSLRGGPTGELFF. The CDR3 coding sequence is TGTGCCAGCAGCTTACGCGGGGGACCAACCGGGGAGCTGTTTTTT. The whole variable domain, remainder taken from reference TRBV5-8 and TRBJ2-2, is EAGVTQSPTHLIKTRGQQATLRCSPISGHTSVYWYQQALGLGLQFLLWYDEGEERNRGNFPPRFSGRQFPNYSSELNVNALELEDSALYLCASSLRGGPTGELFFGEGSRLTVL.

This clone was counted between two and nine times. The rearrangement links TRBV6-5 to TRBJ2-7; D is ambiguous. The CDR3 runs to 15 residues. Trimming left V 2 bases short and J 3 bases short, with 14 bases between. Germline CDR1 MNHEY, CDR2 SVGAGI. The CDR3 DNA sequence: TGTGCCAGCAGTTACCCGCAGGTTCGGAACTACGAGCAGTACTTC. It specifies CASSYPQVRNYEQYF.

The V call is TRBV19, the J call TRBJ2-5; D is perhaps TRBD2 (6 bases). The closer fit of TRBJ2-7 to the DNA end suggests the J call may be wrong. CDR1 LNHDA and CDR2 SQIVND come from the germline V gene (reference sequence). The CDR3 sequence is 15 residues long. CDR3 loop: CASGTGARSSYEQYF. CDR3 DNA sequence: TGTGCCAGTGGGACTGGGGCCAGGAGCTCCTACGAGCAGTACTTC.